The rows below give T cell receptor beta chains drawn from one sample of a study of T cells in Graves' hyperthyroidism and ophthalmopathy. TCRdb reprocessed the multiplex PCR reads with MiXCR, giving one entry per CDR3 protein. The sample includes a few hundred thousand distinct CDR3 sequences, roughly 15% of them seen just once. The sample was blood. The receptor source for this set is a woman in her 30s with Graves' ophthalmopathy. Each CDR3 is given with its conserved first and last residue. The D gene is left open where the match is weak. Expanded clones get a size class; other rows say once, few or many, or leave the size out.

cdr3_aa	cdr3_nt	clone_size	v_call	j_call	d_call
CASSLADTYEQYF	TGTGCCAGCAGCTTAGCGGACACCTACGAGCAGTACTTC	many	TRBV7-2	TRBJ2-7	-
CAISESTVSGPGELFF	TGTGCCATCAGTGAGTCCACAGTTTCTGGCCCCGGGGAGCTGTTTTTT	-	TRBV10-3	TRBJ2-2	-
CASSSMEGGGMNTEAFF	TGCGCCAGCAGCTCTATGGAGGGAGGGGGGATGAACACTGAAGCTTTCTTT	many	TRBV5-1	TRBJ1-1	-
CASTENYEQYF	TGTGCCAGCACCGAGAACTACGAGCAGTACTTC	-	TRBV2	TRBJ2-7	-
CATLGGVYNEQFF	TGTGCCACCCTAGGGGGAGTTTACAATGAGCAGTTCTTC	-	TRBV6-2/TRBV6-3	TRBJ2-1	-
CASSLGGGPNTEAFF	TGTGCCAGCAGCTTAGGGGGGGGGCCGAACACTGAAGCTTTCTTT	many	TRBV7-9	TRBJ1-1	-
CASRTAYYGYTF	TGTGCCAGCAGAACAGCGTACTATGGCTACACCTTC	many	TRBV28	TRBJ1-2	-
CASSVGPSDSYEQYF	TGTGCCAGCAGCGTAGGACCCTCGGATTCCTACGAGCAGTACTTC	-	TRBV9	TRBJ2-7	-
CASSISDGGYGYTF	TGTGCCAGCAGCATATCTGATGGGGGCTATGGCTACACCTTC	-	TRBV7-8	TRBJ1-2	-
CASSPPTGERNGYTF	TGTGCCAGCTCACCACCGACAGGGGAGCGCAATGGCTACACCTTC	many	TRBV18	TRBJ1-2	TRBD1
CASSFGDRVSPLHF	TGTGCCAGCAGCTTCGGGGACAGGGTTTCACCCCTCCACTTT	many	TRBV11-1	TRBJ1-6	TRBD1